A single T cell receptor beta chain is shown here with its context. Its antigen is unidentified. The sample comes from a study of OX40 agonist ivuxolimab in advanced cancers. At the level of the study: Participants averaged approximately 65 years of age (range about 23 to 79) and were 82.7% male. Study outcomes and limitations: CD4+ T cells averaged fewer expanded clones than CD8+ T cells.

Trimming took off 2 bases at V and 5 bases at J, with 3 bases between the two ends. The CDR3 has 12 residues. Germline V gene lookup returns CDR1 MNHEY and CDR2 SVGAGI. The method was immunoSEQ multiplex PCR; TCRdb's version includes in-frame clones alone and lacks a portion of them. The sample has nearly 55,000 clones, almost 85% seen once. This specimen consisted of CD4+ or CD8+ T cells sorted from blood, obtained in a trial of the OX40 agonist ivuxolimab. The sequence derives from an adult with an advanced solid tumor such as melanoma, head and neck, liver or kidney cancer. The rearrangement joins TRBV6-5 to TRBJ1-4; D uncertain. The CDR3 spells CASSYRNEKLFF. In nucleotides, the CDR3 is TGTGCCAGCAGTTACAGGAATGAAAAACTGTTTTTT.